The clone carrying this TCR beta chain was counted once. This specimen belongs to a study of T cell responses to AZD1222 COVID-19 vaccine. The CDR3 is 13 amino acids. Trimming removed 3 bases at V and 3 bases at J, with 10 bases between. In germline, CDR1 is SGHTS, CDR2 YDEGEE. The repertoire was sequenced with immunoSEQ multiplex PCR; TCRdb's copy has only in-frame clones and lacks some. Here the sample spans about 120,000 clones, approximately 92% being singletons. Sequencing used peripheral blood, obtained on day 0 of AZD1222 vaccination. The chain combines TRBV5-8 with TRBJ2-7; D is unresolved. This receptor was identified in an adult in good health. DNA for the CDR3: TGTGCCAGCAGCTCCGACCGAGACTACGAGCAGTACTTC. This sequence encodes CASSSDRDYEQYF.